This T cell receptor beta chain was recovered during a study of Ad26.COV2.S vaccination and SARS-CoV-2 variants (dated by TCRdb to about 2021). Regarding the study in general: Vaccine-arm donors came from COV1001, a multicentre, randomized, double-blind, placebo-controlled phase I-IIa trial of Ad26.COV2.S in healthy adults. Ad26.COV2.S was administered intramuscularly at 5 x 10^10 or 1 x 10^11 viral particles, either as a single shot or as two shots given 56 days apart. The specificity and breadth of SARS-CoV-2-reactive T cell receptors after Ad26.COV2.S vaccination were assessed by TCRbeta repertoire sequencing. The TCR-sequenced set comprised around 30 samples: 19 Ad26.COV2.S vaccine recipients, 5 placebo recipients and 8 SARS-CoV-2 convalescent individuals. Trial participants were randomized into five groups of five: low-dose or high-dose Ad26.COV2.S given once or twice, or placebo on both occasions. Throughout the experiments and outcome assessment, investigators stayed blinded to trial group allocation. Here is what the overall study found, with its caveats: Non-spike TCR breadth was comparable between vaccine and placebo recipients, consistent with the vaccine containing only spike. Spike-specific TCR breadth was higher in Ad26.COV2.S recipients than in placebo recipients (P = 0.0014). The authors noted that total T cell responses may have been underestimated by the TCR breadth and depth analyses. The study was not powered to compare responses between vaccine doses or regimens. Substantial breadth of spike-specific CD8+ and CD4+ T cell responses was reported after vaccination.

With regard to this clone: No antigen is known for it. One base away there is no much larger clone; base qualities are not given.

The immunoSEQ Assay was the method used to sequence TCRbeta CDR3 regions. After extraction, genomic DNA underwent amplification by bias-controlled multiplex PCR, followed by high-throughput sequencing. Under the source paper's analysis protocol: To quantify the absolute abundance of each unique TCRbeta CDR3 region, sequences were collapsed and filtered. Usable DNA was measured by amplifying reference genes present in all nucleated cells, and TCRbeta template counts were normalized to that usable DNA to estimate T cell fraction. Repertoire TCRs were annotated as SARS-CoV-2-specific when V gene, CDR3 amino acid sequence and J gene were exactly matched to a known reactive TCR set. The reference SARS-CoV-2 TCR set was obtained from MIRA and was filtered for enrichment in COVID-19-positive ImmuneCODE repertoires, whereby public or cross-reactive TCRs were removed. Using the MIRA antigens, annotated TCRs were further analysed by specific ORF or by position within an ORF. Breadth was defined as the number of annotated unique rearrangements divided by the total number of unique productive rearrangements, and depth was defined as the summed frequency of the annotated unique rearrangements. TCR breadth was compared between groups using two-sided Wilcoxon rank-sum tests. TCRdb holds this immuneACCESS table with in-frame rearrangements only. Some clones are missing; in checked studies, unresolved V genes explain under half, and the rest has no known cause. V and J calls and clone size are as listed in that table; D and trimming were resolved from the DNA. The sample records around 270,000 clones, 70% to 90% of which are singletons. The ten largest clones capture under 3% of the sample.

This specimen's treatment or condition label, per the study, means: 15 to 20 received Ad26.COV2.S at low or high dose, single or two shots; several received placebo; per-sample allocation not given. For vaccine and placebo recipients, the sequenced repertoires came from samples collected on day 63 after the first injection. Between 29 July and 7 August 2020, Cohort 1b enrolled some 25 adults aged 18-55 years at one site in Boston, USA. Ad26.COV2.S was a replication-incompetent adenovirus type 26 vector expressing a prefusion-stabilized SARS-CoV-2 spike protein from the original Wuhan strain. The CDR3, from cysteine to phenylalanine, totals 15 residues. Only the CDR3 DNA is retained, 45 bases long and in frame from the first base. The germline V end is reduced by 4 bases and the J end by 4 bases; junction bases left unmatched: 6. CDR1 and CDR2 (SGHVS, FQNEAQ) derive from the germline V gene.

The chain is encoded by TRBV7-8 joined to TRBJ1-2, with TRBD1 matching 10 junction bases. This receptor was identified in a person between 18 and 65 years old who received the Ad26.COV2.S COVID-19 vaccine or a placebo. The specimen was peripheral blood, collected in a trial of Ad26.COV2.S vaccine versus placebo. The sequence in DNA is TGTGCCAGCAGCTCCTTTGGGACAGGGGTCTATGGCTACACCTTC. Its translation reads: CASSSFGTGVYGYTF. The CDR3 plus the reference TRBV7-8 and TRBJ1-2 genes for the other parts give the full variable domain: GAGVSQSPRYKVAKRGQDVALRCDPISGHVSLFWYQQALGQGPEFLTYFQNEAQLDKSGLPSDRFFAERPEGSVSTLKIQRTQQEDSAVYLCASSSFGTGVYGYTFGSGTRLTVV.